This T cell receptor (beta chain) was observed in a study of cytomegalovirus exposure and HLA in healthy donors. Overall study findings and caveats: Reports described diagnosis of cytomegalovirus status by the classifier as highly specific and sensitive. Earlier findings revealed that most TCR beta V segments proved productive either about 87% or about 30% of the time. Later findings reportedly placed an Asian-associated ancestry cluster below the approximately 620-donor mean for N-insertions.

A multiplex PCR was run with 60 Vbeta primers and 13 Jbeta primers. The protocol was immunoSEQ multiplex PCR, while the TCRdb copy is restricted to in-frame clones and leaves out a portion. This sample contains roughly 120,000 clones. For this clone: Antigen: not known.

Germline CDR1 and CDR2: LGHNA and YNFKEQ. Trimming at V came to 4 bases and at J to 1 base, leaving 5 bases not matched to a gene. The CDR3 covers 15 residues. This rearrangement joins TRBV4-2 to TRBJ2-7; 9 bases fit TRBD2. The TCR originated in a man aged 25 to 45 in good health and CMV-seronegative. The sample was PBMCs. The DNA of the CDR3 is TGTGCCAGCAGCCGTAGCGGGGGATTATCCTACGAGCAGTACTTC. This translates into CASSRSGGLSYEQYF.